This TCR beta chain comes out of a study of blood T cells in healthy people across ages. General study findings and limits: PBMCs were not sorted, which prevented a conclusive comparison of naive versus antigen-experienced cells. In the absence of known donor CMV status, changes in expanded clonotypes were possibly confounded.

Remarks on this clonotype: As yet, its antigen is unknown.

The sample providers were healthy Caucasian people from Russia, aged about 6 to 90. Samples each yielded at least 6 micrograms of total RNA. Primers used in a second PCR of about 7 to 12 cycles were a sample-barcoded 5' primer and a J-beta primer mix. Each CDR3 protein is one row after TCRdb ran MiXCR on the 5' RACE reads. The table records 650,000 to 900,000 distinct CDR3 sequences, approximately 59% of them present only once. CDR1 LNHDA and CDR2 SQIVND come from the germline V gene (reference sequence). CDR3 length: 14 residues. Sequencing used blood. This TCR came from a man younger than 40 in good health. The chain joins TRBV19 to TRBJ2-4; D is perhaps TRBD1 or TRBD2 (5 bases each). The J call may be in error: the DNA end matches TRBJ2-7 better. The CDR3 region is CASSTPGQSGEQYF. DNA of the CDR3: TGTGCCAGTAGTACCCCGGGGCAGTCGGGCGAGCAGTACTTC.